A single T cell receptor (beta chain) is shown here with its context. These data come from a study of blood T cell repertoires in COVID-19. Study information: COVID-19 samples from acute and convalescent phases originated in the United States, Italy and Spain. The analysed material was cDNA or gDNA that came from T cells, B-cell-depleted T cells, or PBMCs.

As originally analysed: Scientists estimated how many nucleated cells there were by amplifying reference gene primers. Repertoires were generated with immunoSEQ multiplex PCR, while TCRdb's copy carries only in-frame clones and drops some. V, J and clone size derive from that table, while D and trimming were established from the DNA sequence. The top ten hold 5.5% to 8% of the sample, which has roughly 110,000 clones, approximately 89% seen once. The V end lost 0 bases, the J end lost 6 bases, and 14 bases lay between the germline ends. The CDR3 covers 15 residues. Germline V gene sequence: CDR1 LGHNA, CDR2 YNFKEQ.

Sequencing was done on a sample of peripheral blood. The gene calls are TRBV4-2 and TRBJ1-1; D gene unclear. This sequence was found in a man over 45 with active or convalescent COVID-19. The CDR3 here is CASSQDVAGVAEAFF. The CDR3, as DNA: TGTGCCAGCAGCCAAGATGTAGCCGGGGTGGCTGAAGCTTTCTTT.